The source of this TCR beta chain is a study of blood T cell repertoires in COVID-19. V lost 3 bases to trimming and J lost 8 bases, with 11 bases between them. The CDR3 consists of 13 residues. Germline loops: CDR1 SEHNR, CDR2 FQNEAQ (reference sequence). Some clones are missing from TCRdb's copy, which holds only in-frame ones; the method was immunoSEQ multiplex PCR. There are about 90,000 clones in the sample; roughly nine tenths occur only once, and more than 1.5% lies in the top ten. The sequenced sample was peripheral blood. The V call is TRBV7-9, the J call TRBJ2-1, with a weak D call TRBD1 (6 bases). The TCR comes from a human donor with active COVID-19. The donor label of this sample is uncertain. The CDR3 coding sequence is TGTGCCAGCAGCTTGGGCAGGGGCTATGAGCAGTTCTTC. Translation gives CASSLGRGYEQFF.